This TCR beta chain was sequenced for a study of T cell responses to AZD1222 COVID-19 vaccine. The data were produced by immunoSEQ multiplex PCR, yet TCRdb's version contains in-frame clones alone and is incomplete. The sample contains roughly 120,000 clones, around nine tenths of which appear only once. Whole-study results and caveats: After two AZD1222 doses, spike-specific TCR breadth and depth rose versus day 0. Only after the peak T cell response were repertoires sampled.

Germline CDR1 SGHTA, CDR2 FQGNSA. V lost 0 bases to trimming and J lost 0 bases, with 6 bases between them. The CDR3 loop spans 15 amino acids. Regarding this clone: Its cognate antigen is unknown.

The specimen comprised peripheral blood, sampled 28 days after the second AZD1222 dose. The rearrangement links TRBV7-2 to TRBJ1-3; the D is unclear. The clonotype originates from an adult who received the AZD1222 COVID-19 vaccine. CDR3 residues: CASSLAGSSGNTIYF. The CDR3 coding sequence is TGTGCCAGCAGCTTAGCCGGTTCCTCTGGAAACACCATATATTTT.